This is a list of T cell receptor beta chains from one sample in a study of sequential checkpoint blockade in melanoma. Some clones are missing from TCRdb's copy, which holds only in-frame ones; the method was immunoSEQ multiplex PCR. The top ten hold more than 20% of the sample, which has under 15,000 clones, about 68% seen once. Sample: CD8+ T cells sorted from blood (inferred from file names), taken from a patient given nivolumab and ipilimumab in sequence. All receptors derive from a human donor with melanoma. CDR3s include the opening cysteine and the closing phenylalanine or tryptophan. Fields, in order: D gene, J gene, clone size, V gene, CDR3 protein, CDR3 DNA. D genes are given only for firm matches. Some rows mark clone size as missing; the rest say once, few, many or name a class of expanded clone.

d_gene: -; j_gene: TRBJ2-1; abundance: few; v_gene: TRBV29-1; CDR3aa: CSVPLQGEKNEQFF; CDR3nt: TGCAGCGTTCCGTTACAGGGAGAAAAGAATGAGCAGTTCTTC
d_gene: TRBD2; j_gene: TRBJ2-7; abundance: -; v_gene: TRBV11-3; CDR3aa: CASSTGLAVYEQYF; CDR3nt: TGTGCCAGCAGCACCGGACTAGCGGTATACGAGCAGTACTTC
d_gene: -; j_gene: TRBJ1-1; abundance: -; v_gene: TRBV19; CDR3aa: CASSHGVAYTEAFF; CDR3nt: TGTGCCAGTAGTCATGGGGTAGCGTACACTGAAGCTTTCTTT
d_gene: -; j_gene: TRBJ2-7; abundance: once; v_gene: TRBV5-1; CDR3aa: CASSLVFGQYF; CDR3nt: TGCGCCAGCAGCTTGGTTTTCGGGCAGTACTTC
d_gene: -; j_gene: TRBJ1-2; abundance: few; v_gene: TRBV11-2; CDR3aa: CASSLGQGRINYGYTF; CDR3nt: TGTGCCAGCAGCTTAGGGCAGGGCAGGATTAACTATGGCTACACCTTC
d_gene: -; j_gene: TRBJ1-5; abundance: -; v_gene: TRBV7-6; CDR3aa: CASSLLGEGEPQHF; CDR3nt: TGTGCCAGCAGCTTACTGGGGGAGGGGGAGCCCCAGCATTTT
d_gene: -; j_gene: TRBJ1-4; abundance: -; v_gene: TRBV5-3; CDR3aa: CAKSGGRPLFF; CDR3nt: TGTGCCAAATCGGGGGGGAGACCACTGTTTTTT
d_gene: -; j_gene: TRBJ1-4; abundance: -; v_gene: TRBV7-9; CDR3aa: CASSLARRGTNEKLFF; CDR3nt: TGTGCCAGCAGCTTAGCGCGGAGGGGAACTAATGAAAAACTGTTTTTT
d_gene: -; j_gene: TRBJ2-3; abundance: -; v_gene: TRBV29-1; CDR3aa: CSVEDENSARLGGTQYF; CDR3nt: TGCAGCGTTGAAGACGAGAATAGCGCGAGGTTAGGCGGTACGCAGTATTTT
d_gene: TRBD1; j_gene: TRBJ1-1; abundance: few; v_gene: TRBV5-4; CDR3aa: CASSPRQGAEAFF; CDR3nt: TGTGCCAGCAGCCCTCGACAGGGGGCTGAAGCTTTCTTT
d_gene: -; j_gene: TRBJ1-1; abundance: -; v_gene: TRBV19; CDR3aa: CASSIDRNSPYTEAFF; CDR3nt: TGTGCCAGTAGTATAGATCGGAACAGTCCCTACACTGAAGCTTTCTTT
d_gene: -; j_gene: TRBJ2-1; abundance: -; v_gene: TRBV5-1; CDR3aa: CASSLGSDNEQFF; CDR3nt: TGCGCCAGCAGCCTCGGGAGTGACAATGAGCAGTTCTTC
d_gene: TRBD2; j_gene: TRBJ2-7; abundance: -; v_gene: TRBV7-9; CDR3aa: CASSPTSGRADEQYF; CDR3nt: TGTGCCAGCAGCCCAACTAGCGGGAGGGCCGACGAGCAGTACTTC
d_gene: -; j_gene: TRBJ1-2; abundance: -; v_gene: TRBV9; CDR3aa: CASSPRDTPYRPYGYTF; CDR3nt: TGTGCCAGCAGCCCGAGGGACACCCCCTACAGGCCTTATGGCTACACCTTC
d_gene: TRBD1; j_gene: TRBJ1-6; abundance: -; v_gene: TRBV11-2; CDR3aa: CASSGTQGVDSPLHF; CDR3nt: TGTGCCAGCAGCGGTACCCAGGGGGTAGATTCACCCCTCCACTTT
d_gene: TRBD2; j_gene: TRBJ2-1; abundance: -; v_gene: TRBV7-9; CDR3aa: CASTTEGRVEFF; CDR3nt: TGTGCCAGCACGACCGAAGGGAGGGTCGAGTTCTTC
d_gene: TRBD2; j_gene: TRBJ2-3; abundance: few; v_gene: TRBV4-3; CDR3aa: CASSYSSGRTDTQYF; CDR3nt: TGCGCCAGCAGCTATTCTAGCGGCCGCACAGATACGCAGTATTTT
d_gene: TRBD1; j_gene: TRBJ1-4; abundance: -; v_gene: TRBV25-1; CDR3aa: CASARQGAANEKLFF; CDR3nt: TGTGCCAGCGCGAGACAGGGGGCGGCTAATGAAAAACTGTTTTTT
d_gene: -; j_gene: TRBJ1-5; abundance: once; v_gene: TRBV7-2; CDR3aa: CASSLEVSANQPQHF; CDR3nt: TGTGCCAGCAGCTTAGAAGTGTCAGCGAATCAGCCCCAGCATTTT
d_gene: TRBD1; j_gene: TRBJ1-5; abundance: -; v_gene: TRBV6-6; CDR3aa: CASSPGGWDTQHF; CDR3nt: TGTGCCAGCAGCCCAGGGGGTTGGGATACCCAGCATTTT
d_gene: TRBD2; j_gene: TRBJ2-1; abundance: -; v_gene: TRBV27; CDR3aa: CASSLPGLAGSNEQFF; CDR3nt: TGTGCCAGCAGTTTACCGGGACTAGCGGGGAGCAATGAGCAGTTCTTC
d_gene: TRBD1; j_gene: TRBJ1-5; abundance: -; v_gene: TRBV19; CDR3aa: CASRPTGVGNQPQHF; CDR3nt: TGTGCCAGTAGGCCAACAGGGGTTGGCAATCAGCCCCAGCATTTT
d_gene: TRBD2; j_gene: TRBJ2-1; abundance: -; v_gene: TRBV29-1; CDR3aa: CSAAGTSGNNEQFF; CDR3nt: TGCAGCGCAGCCGGGACTAGTGGAAACAATGAGCAGTTCTTC
d_gene: -; j_gene: TRBJ2-2; abundance: -; v_gene: TRBV7-8; CDR3aa: CASSLNGKESATGELFF; CDR3nt: TGTGCCAGCAGCTTAAATGGAAAAGAGAGCGCCACCGGGGAGCTGTTTTTT
d_gene: TRBD1; j_gene: TRBJ1-1; abundance: -; v_gene: TRBV2; CDR3aa: CASRDRPGTEAFF; CDR3nt: TGTGCCAGCAGGGACAGGCCAGGAACTGAAGCTTTCTTT
d_gene: TRBD2; j_gene: TRBJ2-5; abundance: once; v_gene: TRBV5-6; CDR3aa: CASSWGGEETQYF; CDR3nt: TGTGCCAGCAGCTGGGGGGGAGAAGAGACCCAGTACTTC
d_gene: -; j_gene: TRBJ1-5; abundance: -; v_gene: TRBV19; CDR3aa: CASSIQGSNQPQHF; CDR3nt: TGTGCCAGTAGTATTCAGGGGAGCAATCAGCCCCAGCATTTT
d_gene: -; j_gene: TRBJ1-5; abundance: -; v_gene: TRBV27; CDR3aa: CASSLGGSSQPQHF; CDR3nt: TGTGCCAGCAGTTTGGGGGGTTCGAGTCAGCCCCAGCATTTT
d_gene: -; j_gene: TRBJ2-1; abundance: -; v_gene: TRBV7-8; CDR3aa: CASSPKARIDYNEQFF; CDR3nt: TGTGCCAGCAGTCCAAAGGCCAGGATAGACTACAATGAGCAGTTCTTC
d_gene: TRBD1; j_gene: TRBJ1-1; abundance: -; v_gene: TRBV4-1; CDR3aa: CASSQDRGRNTEAFF; CDR3nt: TGCGCCAGCAGCCAGGACAGGGGAAGGAACACTGAAGCCTTCTTT
d_gene: TRBD2; j_gene: TRBJ2-1; abundance: -; v_gene: TRBV30; CDR3aa: CAWSGLAGVGDNEQFF; CDR3nt: TGTGCCTGGAGTGGGTTAGCGGGAGTCGGGGACAATGAGCAGTTCTTC
d_gene: TRBD2; j_gene: TRBJ2-7; abundance: -; v_gene: TRBV18; CDR3aa: CASSRGSGRSSYEQYF; CDR3nt: TGTGCCAGCTCACGGGGAAGCGGGAGGAGCTCCTACGAGCAGTACTTC
d_gene: TRBD1; j_gene: TRBJ2-7; abundance: -; v_gene: TRBV5-5; CDR3aa: CASSSSNGQGSYEQYF; CDR3nt: TGTGCCAGCAGCTCATCTAACGGACAGGGGTCCTACGAGCAGTACTTC
d_gene: -; j_gene: TRBJ2-1; abundance: few; v_gene: TRBV16; CDR3aa: CASSQSRGDEQFF; CDR3nt: TGTGCCAGCAGCCAATCCAGGGGCGATGAGCAGTTCTTC
d_gene: -; j_gene: TRBJ1-4; abundance: -; v_gene: TRBV10-2; CDR3aa: CASSEGGVNEKLFF; CDR3nt: TGCGCCAGCAGTGAAGGGGGGGTAAATGAAAAACTGTTTTTT
d_gene: -; j_gene: TRBJ2-3; abundance: few; v_gene: TRBV5-4; CDR3aa: CASSGRGGGGNTQYF; CDR3nt: TGTGCCAGCTCTGGGAGGGGGGGAGGTGGAAATACGCAGTATTTT
d_gene: -; j_gene: TRBJ2-7; abundance: -; v_gene: TRBV11-3; CDR3aa: CASSLGVTSGAYEQYF; CDR3nt: TGTGCCAGCAGCTTAGGAGTGACTAGTGGTGCTTACGAGCAGTACTTC
d_gene: -; j_gene: TRBJ2-2; abundance: -; v_gene: TRBV12-5; CDR3aa: CASGLFSPGELFF; CDR3nt: TGTGCTAGTGGTTTATTTTCCCCGGGGGAGCTGTTTTTT
d_gene: TRBD1; j_gene: TRBJ2-5; abundance: -; v_gene: TRBV6-4; CDR3aa: CAGSDFERTGKETQYF; CDR3nt: TGTGCCGGCAGTGACTTTGAGCGGACAGGGAAAGAGACCCAGTACTTC
d_gene: TRBD2; j_gene: TRBJ2-1; abundance: -; v_gene: TRBV6-6; CDR3aa: CASSALTSGLHNEQFF; CDR3nt: TGTGCCAGCAGTGCCCTTACTAGCGGGTTACACAATGAGCAGTTCTTC
d_gene: TRBD1; j_gene: TRBJ2-2; abundance: -; v_gene: TRBV6-5; CDR3aa: CASSRRQGAAGELFF; CDR3nt: TGTGCCAGCAGCCGTCGACAGGGAGCGGCCGGGGAGCTGTTTTTT
d_gene: TRBD2; j_gene: TRBJ2-1; abundance: -; v_gene: TRBV5-1; CDR3aa: CASTLGTSGYNEQFF; CDR3nt: TGCGCCAGCACCCTAGGGACTAGCGGGTACAATGAGCAGTTCTTC
d_gene: -; j_gene: TRBJ2-1; abundance: once; v_gene: TRBV28; CDR3aa: CASSLISEQFF; CDR3nt: TGTGCCAGCAGTTTAATATCTGAGCAGTTCTTC
d_gene: TRBD1; j_gene: TRBJ2-3; abundance: -; v_gene: TRBV6-5; CDR3aa: CASSLGQGVTDTQYF; CDR3nt: TGTGCCAGCAGCCTGGGACAGGGGGTTACAGATACGCAGTATTTT
d_gene: -; j_gene: TRBJ2-3; abundance: -; v_gene: TRBV7-9; CDR3aa: CASSLKGQERGNGTDTQYF; CDR3nt: TGTGCCAGCAGCTTAAAGGGGCAGGAACGTGGAAATGGCACAGATACGCAGTATTTT
d_gene: -; j_gene: TRBJ1-1; abundance: -; v_gene: TRBV19; CDR3aa: CASSIHKISGDTEAFF; CDR3nt: TGTGCCAGTAGTATCCATAAAATCTCCGGGGACACTGAAGCTTTCTTT
d_gene: TRBD1; j_gene: TRBJ1-2; abundance: once; v_gene: TRBV12-5; CDR3aa: CASGLEGQGAGGYTF; CDR3nt: TGTGCTAGTGGTTTGGAGGGACAGGGGGCGGGTGGCTACACCTTC
d_gene: TRBD1; j_gene: TRBJ2-7; abundance: once; v_gene: TRBV6-6; CDR3aa: CASINRDRGPYEQYF; CDR3nt: TGTGCCAGCATTAACCGGGACAGGGGGCCCTACGAGCAGTACTTC
d_gene: TRBD2; j_gene: TRBJ2-7; abundance: -; v_gene: TRBV2; CDR3aa: CASRGTSGAYEQYF; CDR3nt: TGTGCCAGCAGGGGGACTAGCGGGGCCTACGAGCAGTACTTC
d_gene: -; j_gene: TRBJ1-5; abundance: -; v_gene: TRBV2; CDR3aa: CASSDLADSNQPQHF; CDR3nt: TGTGCCAGCAGTGATCTGGCTGATAGCAATCAGCCCCAGCATTTT
d_gene: TRBD2; j_gene: TRBJ2-7; abundance: -; v_gene: TRBV2; CDR3aa: CASSEAPGTSGMAAYEQYF; CDR3nt: TGTGCCAGCAGTGAAGCCCCCGGGACTAGCGGGATGGCGGCCTACGAGCAGTACTTC
d_gene: -; j_gene: TRBJ2-7; abundance: -; v_gene: TRBV30; CDR3aa: CAWGLTAPYEQYF; CDR3nt: TGTGCCTGGGGCTTGACAGCCCCCTACGAGCAGTACTTC
d_gene: -; j_gene: TRBJ1-1; abundance: large; v_gene: TRBV28; CDR3aa: CASSLYGGTNTEAFF; CDR3nt: TGTGCCAGCAGTTTATACGGGGGGACGAACACTGAAGCTTTCTTT
d_gene: -; j_gene: TRBJ1-2; abundance: few; v_gene: TRBV7-9; CDR3aa: CASRGADGYTF; CDR3nt: TGTGCCAGTCGTGGAGCGGATGGCTACACCTTC
d_gene: -; j_gene: TRBJ2-1; abundance: -; v_gene: TRBV9; CDR3aa: CASSSRFSYNEQFF; CDR3nt: TGTGCCAGCAGCTCCAGGTTCTCCTACAATGAGCAGTTCTTC
d_gene: -; j_gene: TRBJ2-5; abundance: -; v_gene: TRBV5-6; CDR3aa: CASSLSGQETQYF; CDR3nt: TGTGCCAGCAGCTTGTCCGGTCAAGAGACCCAGTACTTC
d_gene: -; j_gene: TRBJ1-1; abundance: -; v_gene: TRBV7-9; CDR3aa: CASSLGGSEAFF; CDR3nt: TGTGCCAGCAGCTTAGGCGGATCTGAAGCTTTCTTT
d_gene: TRBD1; j_gene: TRBJ2-2; abundance: -; v_gene: TRBV7-6; CDR3aa: CASSTAGTVGELFF; CDR3nt: TGTGCCAGCAGCACAGCCGGGACAGTCGGGGAGCTGTTTTTT
d_gene: TRBD1; j_gene: TRBJ1-2; abundance: -; v_gene: TRBV4-2; CDR3aa: CASSPGQGGYGYTF; CDR3nt: TGTGCCAGCAGCCCAGGACAGGGGGGCTATGGCTACACCTTC
d_gene: -; j_gene: TRBJ1-2; abundance: -; v_gene: TRBV7-2; CDR3aa: CASSLVVGYTF; CDR3nt: TGTGCCAGCAGCTTAGTAGTAGGCTACACCTTC